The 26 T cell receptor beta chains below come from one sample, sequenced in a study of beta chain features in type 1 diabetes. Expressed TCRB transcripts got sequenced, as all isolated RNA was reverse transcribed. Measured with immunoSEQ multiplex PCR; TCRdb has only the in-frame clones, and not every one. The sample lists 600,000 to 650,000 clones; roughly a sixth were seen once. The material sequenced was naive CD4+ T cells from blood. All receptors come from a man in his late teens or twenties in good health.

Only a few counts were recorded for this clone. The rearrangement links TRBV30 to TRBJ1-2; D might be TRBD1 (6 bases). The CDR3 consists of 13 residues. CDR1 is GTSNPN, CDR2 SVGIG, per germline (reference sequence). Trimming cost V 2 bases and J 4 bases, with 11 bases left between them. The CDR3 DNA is TGTGCCTGGAGTTCAACAGGGCCCTATGGCTACACCTTC. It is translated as CAWSSTGPYGYTF.

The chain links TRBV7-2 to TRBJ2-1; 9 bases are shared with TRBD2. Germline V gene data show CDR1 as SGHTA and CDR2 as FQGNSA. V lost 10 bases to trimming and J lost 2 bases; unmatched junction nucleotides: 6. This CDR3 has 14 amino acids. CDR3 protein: CATQRTSAYNEQFF. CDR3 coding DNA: TGTGCCACCCAGCGGACTAGCGCCTACAATGAGCAGTTCTTC.

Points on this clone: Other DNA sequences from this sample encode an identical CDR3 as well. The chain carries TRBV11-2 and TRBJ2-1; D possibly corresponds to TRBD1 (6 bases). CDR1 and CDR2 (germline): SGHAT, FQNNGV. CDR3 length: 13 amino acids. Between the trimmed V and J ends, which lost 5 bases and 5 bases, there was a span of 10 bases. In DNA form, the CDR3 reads TGTGCCAGCAGCCTGGACAGTGACAATGAGCAGTTCTTC. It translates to CASSLDSDNEQFF.

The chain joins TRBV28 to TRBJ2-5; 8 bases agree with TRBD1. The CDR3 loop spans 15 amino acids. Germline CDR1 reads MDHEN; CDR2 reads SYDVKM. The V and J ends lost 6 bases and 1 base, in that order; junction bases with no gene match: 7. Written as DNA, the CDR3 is TGTGCCAGCAGGTCCCCGGGACAGGCCCAAGAGACCCAGTACTTC. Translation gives CASRSPGQAQETQYF.

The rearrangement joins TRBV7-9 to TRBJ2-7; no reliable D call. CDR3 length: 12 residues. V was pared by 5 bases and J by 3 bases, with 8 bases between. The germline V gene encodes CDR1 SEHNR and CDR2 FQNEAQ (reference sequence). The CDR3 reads CASSLWGYEQYF. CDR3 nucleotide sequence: TGTGCCAGCAGCCTCTGGGGCTACGAGCAGTACTTC.

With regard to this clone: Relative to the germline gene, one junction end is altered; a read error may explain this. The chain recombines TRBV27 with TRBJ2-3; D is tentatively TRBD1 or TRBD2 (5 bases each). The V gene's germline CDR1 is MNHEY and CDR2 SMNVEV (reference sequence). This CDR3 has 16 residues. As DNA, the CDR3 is TGTGCCAGCACTTTAGGACTGGGGACGGGCACAGATACGCAGTATTTT. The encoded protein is CASTLGLGTGTDTQYF.

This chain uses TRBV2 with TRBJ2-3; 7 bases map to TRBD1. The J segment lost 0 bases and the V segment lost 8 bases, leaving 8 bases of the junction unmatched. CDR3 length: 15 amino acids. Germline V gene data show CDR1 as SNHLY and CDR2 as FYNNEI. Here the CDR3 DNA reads TGTGCCAGCCGTAGGGACAGCTCTAGCACAGATACGCAGTATTTT. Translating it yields CASRRDSSSTDTQYF.

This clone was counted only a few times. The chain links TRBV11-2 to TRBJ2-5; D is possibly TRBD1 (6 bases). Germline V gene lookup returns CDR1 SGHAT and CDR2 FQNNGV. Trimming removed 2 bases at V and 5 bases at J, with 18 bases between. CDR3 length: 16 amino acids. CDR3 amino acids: CASSLRGNRVGETQYF. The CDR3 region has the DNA TGTGCCAGCAGCTTACGGGGAAACAGGGTTGGGGAGACCCAGTACTTC.

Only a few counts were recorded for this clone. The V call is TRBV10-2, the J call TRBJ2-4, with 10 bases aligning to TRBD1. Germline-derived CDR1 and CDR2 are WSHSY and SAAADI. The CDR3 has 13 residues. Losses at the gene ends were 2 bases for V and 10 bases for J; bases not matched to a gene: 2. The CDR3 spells CASSERTGGIQYF. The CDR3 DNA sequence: TGCGCCAGCAGTGAGAGGACAGGGGGTATTCAGTACTTC.

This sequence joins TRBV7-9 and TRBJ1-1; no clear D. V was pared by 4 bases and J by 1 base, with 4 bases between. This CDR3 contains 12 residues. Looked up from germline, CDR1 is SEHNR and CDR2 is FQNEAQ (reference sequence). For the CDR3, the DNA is TGTGCCAGCAGCTGGGGGAACACTGAAGCTTTCTTT. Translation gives CASSWGNTEAFF.

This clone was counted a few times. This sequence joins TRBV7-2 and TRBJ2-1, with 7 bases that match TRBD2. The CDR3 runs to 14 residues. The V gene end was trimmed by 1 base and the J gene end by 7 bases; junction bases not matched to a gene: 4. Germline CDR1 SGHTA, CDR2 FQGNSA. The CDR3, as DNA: TGTGCCAGCAGCTTAGGCGGGAGTTCAAATGAGCAGTTCTTC. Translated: CASSLGGSSNEQFF.

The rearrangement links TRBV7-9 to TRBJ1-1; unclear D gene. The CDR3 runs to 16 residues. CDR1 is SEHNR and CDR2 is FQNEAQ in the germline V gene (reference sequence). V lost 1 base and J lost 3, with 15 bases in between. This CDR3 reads CASSLGLRRRDTEAFF. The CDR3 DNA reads TGTGCCAGCAGCTTAGGTCTCCGTCGACGGGACACTGAAGCTTTCTTT.

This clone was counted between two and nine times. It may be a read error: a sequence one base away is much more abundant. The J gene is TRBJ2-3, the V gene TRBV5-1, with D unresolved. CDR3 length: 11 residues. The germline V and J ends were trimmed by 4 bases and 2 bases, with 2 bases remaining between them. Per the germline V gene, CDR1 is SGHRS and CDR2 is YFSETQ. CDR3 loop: CASSVTDTQYF. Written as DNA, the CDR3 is TGCGCCAGCAGCGTCACAGATACGCAGTATTTT.

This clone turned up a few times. The CDR3 sequence is CASSGEVKVYRQETQYF. CDR3 sequence (DNA): TGTGCCAGCAGCGGAGAGGTGAAGGTCTACAGACAAGAGACCCAGTACTTC. The rearrangement links TRBV4-2 to TRBJ2-5; D is uncertain. CDR1 and CDR2 from the germline V gene are LGHNA and YNFKEQ. V gave up 5 bases and J gave up 2 bases, with 21 bases separating them. The CDR3 loop spans 17 amino acids.

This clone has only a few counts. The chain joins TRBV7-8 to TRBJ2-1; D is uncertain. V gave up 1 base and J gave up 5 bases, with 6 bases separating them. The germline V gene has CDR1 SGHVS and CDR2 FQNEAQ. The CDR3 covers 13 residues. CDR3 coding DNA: TGTGCCAGCAGCTTAGTTGGGGACAATGAGCAGTTCTTC. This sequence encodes CASSLVGDNEQFF.

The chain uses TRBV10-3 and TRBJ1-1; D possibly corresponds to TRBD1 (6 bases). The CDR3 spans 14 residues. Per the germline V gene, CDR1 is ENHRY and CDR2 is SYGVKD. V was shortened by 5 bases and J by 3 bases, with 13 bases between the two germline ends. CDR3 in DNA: TGTGCCATCAGTACTGGGACACGCCACACTGAAGCTTTCTTT. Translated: CAISTGTRHTEAFF.

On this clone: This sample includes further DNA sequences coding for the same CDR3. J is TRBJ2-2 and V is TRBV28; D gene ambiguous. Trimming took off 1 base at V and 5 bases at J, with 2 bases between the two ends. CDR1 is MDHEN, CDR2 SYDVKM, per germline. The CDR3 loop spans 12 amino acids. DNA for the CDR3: TGTGCCAGCAGTTTATCAACCGGGGAGCTGTTTTTT. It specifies CASSLSTGELFF.

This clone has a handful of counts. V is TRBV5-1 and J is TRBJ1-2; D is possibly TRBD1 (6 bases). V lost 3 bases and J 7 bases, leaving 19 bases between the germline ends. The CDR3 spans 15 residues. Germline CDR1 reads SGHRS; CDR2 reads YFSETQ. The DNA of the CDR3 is TGCGCCAGCAGCTACACAGGGACTACTCGTGGTGGCTACACCTTC. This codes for CASSYTGTTRGGYTF.

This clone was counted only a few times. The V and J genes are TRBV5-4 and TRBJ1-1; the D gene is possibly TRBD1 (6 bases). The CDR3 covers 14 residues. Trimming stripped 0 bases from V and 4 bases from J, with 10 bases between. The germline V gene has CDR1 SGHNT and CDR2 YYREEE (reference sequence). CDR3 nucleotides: TGTGCCAGCAGCTTGGCCGGGGGCGGCACTGAAGCTTTCTTT. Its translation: CASSLAGGGTEAFF.

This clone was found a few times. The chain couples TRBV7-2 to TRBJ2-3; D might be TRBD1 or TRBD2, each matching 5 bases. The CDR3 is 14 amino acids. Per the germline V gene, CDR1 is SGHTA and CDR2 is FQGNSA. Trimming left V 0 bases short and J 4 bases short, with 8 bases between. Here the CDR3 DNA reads TGTGCCAGCAGCTTAGCGGTGGGGGCAGATACGCAGTATTTT. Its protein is CASSLAVGADTQYF.

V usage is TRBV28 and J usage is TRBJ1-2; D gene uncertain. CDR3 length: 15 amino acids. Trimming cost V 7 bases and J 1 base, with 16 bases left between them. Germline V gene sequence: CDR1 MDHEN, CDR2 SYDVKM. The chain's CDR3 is CASTPLRRNNYGYTF. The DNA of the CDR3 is TGTGCCAGCACCCCTCTCCGGCGGAATAACTATGGCTACACCTTC.

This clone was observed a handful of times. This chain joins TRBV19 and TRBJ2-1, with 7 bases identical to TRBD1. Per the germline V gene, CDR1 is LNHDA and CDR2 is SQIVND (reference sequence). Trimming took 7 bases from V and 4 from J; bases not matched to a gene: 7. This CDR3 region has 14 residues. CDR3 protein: CASKGAGSYNEQFF. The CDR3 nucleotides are TGTGCCAGTAAGGGGGCGGGCTCTTACAATGAGCAGTTCTTC.

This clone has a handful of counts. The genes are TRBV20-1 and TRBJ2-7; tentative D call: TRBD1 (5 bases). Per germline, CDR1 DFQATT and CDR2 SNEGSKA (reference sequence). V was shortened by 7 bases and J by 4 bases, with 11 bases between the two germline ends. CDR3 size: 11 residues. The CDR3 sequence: CSVRQRYEQYF. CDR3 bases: TGCAGTGTTCGACAGAGGTACGAGCAGTACTTC.

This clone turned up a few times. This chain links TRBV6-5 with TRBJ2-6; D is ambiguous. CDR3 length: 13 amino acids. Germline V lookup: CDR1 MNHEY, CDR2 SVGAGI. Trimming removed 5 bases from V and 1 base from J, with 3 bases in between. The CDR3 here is CASSRSGANVLTF. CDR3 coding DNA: TGTGCCAGCAGTCGTTCTGGGGCCAACGTCCTGACTTTC.

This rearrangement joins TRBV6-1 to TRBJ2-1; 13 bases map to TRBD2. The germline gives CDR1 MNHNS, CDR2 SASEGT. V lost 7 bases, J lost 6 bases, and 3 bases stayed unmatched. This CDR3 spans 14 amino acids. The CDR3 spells CASMRTSGGNEQFF. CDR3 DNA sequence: TGTGCCAGCATGAGGACTAGCGGGGGCAATGAGCAGTTCTTC.

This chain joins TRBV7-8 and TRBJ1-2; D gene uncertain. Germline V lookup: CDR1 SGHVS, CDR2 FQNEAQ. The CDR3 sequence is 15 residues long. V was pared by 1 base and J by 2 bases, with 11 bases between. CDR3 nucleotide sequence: TGTGCCAGCAGCTTAGGAAGGGATTTGAACTATGGCTACACCTTC. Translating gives CASSLGRDLNYGYTF.